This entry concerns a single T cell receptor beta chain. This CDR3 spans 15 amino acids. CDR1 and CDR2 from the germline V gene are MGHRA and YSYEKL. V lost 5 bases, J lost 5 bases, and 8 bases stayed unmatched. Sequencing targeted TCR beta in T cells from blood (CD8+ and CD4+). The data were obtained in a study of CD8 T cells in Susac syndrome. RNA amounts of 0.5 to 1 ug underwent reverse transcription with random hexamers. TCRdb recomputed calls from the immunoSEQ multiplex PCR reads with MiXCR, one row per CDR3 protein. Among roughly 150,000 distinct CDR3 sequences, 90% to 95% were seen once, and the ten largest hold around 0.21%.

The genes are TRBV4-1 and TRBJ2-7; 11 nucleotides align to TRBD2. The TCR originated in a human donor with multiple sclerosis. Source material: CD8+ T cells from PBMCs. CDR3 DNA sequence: TGCGCCAGCAGCTCCCGGCTAGCGGGGGGCCACGAGCAGTACTTC. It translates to CASSSRLAGGHEQYF.